This T cell receptor beta chain derives from a study of blood T cell repertoires in COVID-19. Study as a whole: Samples of COVID-19 (acute and convalescent) were obtained from the United States, Italy and Spain.

The repertoire was sequenced with immunoSEQ multiplex PCR; TCRdb's copy has only in-frame clones and lacks some. The sample includes 150,000 to 200,000 clones, 60% to 80% of them seen just once. There are 16 residues in the CDR3. The sequencing input was peripheral blood. This receptor was identified in a man in his sixties with active or convalescent COVID-19. This chain uses TRBV12-2 with TRBJ2-7; no DNA check was done on the table's D call, TRBD2. TRBV12-2 is given as a pseudogene. The CDR3 region is CASRWGGKPALHEQYF. The DNA for the CDR3 is TGTGCAAGTCGCTGGGGGGGGAAACCCGCATTGCACGAGCAGTACTTC.